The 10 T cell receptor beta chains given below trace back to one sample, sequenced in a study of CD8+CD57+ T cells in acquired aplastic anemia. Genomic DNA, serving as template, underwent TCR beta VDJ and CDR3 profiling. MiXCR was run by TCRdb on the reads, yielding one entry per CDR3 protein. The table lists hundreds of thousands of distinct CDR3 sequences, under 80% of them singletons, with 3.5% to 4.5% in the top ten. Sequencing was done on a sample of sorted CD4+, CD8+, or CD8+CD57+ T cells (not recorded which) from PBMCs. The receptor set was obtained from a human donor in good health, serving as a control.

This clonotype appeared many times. CDR3 loop: CASSIMVNTEAFF. CDR3 DNA: TGTGCCAGTAGTATTATGGTGAACACTGAAGCTTTCTTT. V is TRBV19 and J is TRBJ1-1; D gene ambiguous. The V gene's germline CDR1 is LNHDA and CDR2 SQIVND (reference sequence). CDR3 size: 13 residues. The germline V and J ends were trimmed by 3 bases and 0 bases, with 5 bases remaining between them.

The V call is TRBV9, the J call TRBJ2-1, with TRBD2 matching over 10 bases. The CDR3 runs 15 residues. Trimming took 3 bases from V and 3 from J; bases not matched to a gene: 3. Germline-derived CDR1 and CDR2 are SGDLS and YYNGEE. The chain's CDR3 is CASSAIAGGYNEQFF. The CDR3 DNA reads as TGTGCCAGCAGCGCAATAGCGGGAGGCTACAATGAGCAGTTCTTC. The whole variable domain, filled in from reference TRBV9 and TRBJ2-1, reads DSGVTQTPKHLITATGQRVTLRCSPRSGDLSVYWYQQSLDQGLQFLIQYYNGEERAKGNILERFSAQQFPDLHSELNLSSLELGDSALYFCASSAIAGGYNEQFFGPGTRLTVL.

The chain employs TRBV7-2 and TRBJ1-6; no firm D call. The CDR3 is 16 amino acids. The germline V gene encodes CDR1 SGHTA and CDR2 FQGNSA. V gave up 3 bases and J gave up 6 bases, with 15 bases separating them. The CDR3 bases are TGTGCCAGCAGCTTTAGGGCGTGGCAGCGTAATTCACCCCTCCACTTT. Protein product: CASSFRAWQRNSPLHF.

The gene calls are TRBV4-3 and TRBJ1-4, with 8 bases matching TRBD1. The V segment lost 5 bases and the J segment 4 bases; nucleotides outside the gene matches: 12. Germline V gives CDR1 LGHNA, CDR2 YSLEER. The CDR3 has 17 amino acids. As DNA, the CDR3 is TGCGCCAGCAGCAGAGGAAACAGGGGGGCAATTAATGAAAAACTGTTTTTT. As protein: CASSRGNRGAINEKLFF.

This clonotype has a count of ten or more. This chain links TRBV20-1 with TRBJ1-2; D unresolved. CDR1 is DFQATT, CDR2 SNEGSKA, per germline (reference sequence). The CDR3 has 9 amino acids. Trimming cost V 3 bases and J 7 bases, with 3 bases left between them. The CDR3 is CSASRGYTF. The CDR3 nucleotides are TGCAGTGCTAGTCGTGGCTACACCTTC.

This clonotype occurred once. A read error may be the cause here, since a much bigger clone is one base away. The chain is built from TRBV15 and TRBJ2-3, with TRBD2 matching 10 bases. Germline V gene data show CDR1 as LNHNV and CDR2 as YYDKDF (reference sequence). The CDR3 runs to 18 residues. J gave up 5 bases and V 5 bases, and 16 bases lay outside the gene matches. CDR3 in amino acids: CATSLRLAGAQPRDTQYF. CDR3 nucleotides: TGTGCCACCAGCTTGAGGCTAGCGGGGGCCCAGCCGAGAGATACGCAGTATTTT.

The CDR3 region is CASSVASGFAGYNEQFF. CDR3 nucleotide sequence: TGTGCCAGCAGCGTAGCGTCGGGGTTTGCGGGGTACAATGAGCAGTTCTTC. The rearrangement joins TRBV9 to TRBJ2-1; perhaps TRBD2 as D (6 bases). The CDR3 extends over 17 amino acids. Per the germline V gene, CDR1 is SGDLS and CDR2 is YYNGEE. Trimming took 0 bases from V and 4 from J, leaving 17 bases between them.

The CDR3 sequence is CRAPTPRDNDEQYF. DNA of the CDR3: TGCAGGGCCCCTACGCCTCGAGACAATGACGAGCAGTACTTC. The J gene is TRBJ2-7, the V gene TRBV20-1; no definite D call. The CDR3 totals 14 residues. Germline V gene data show CDR1 as DFQATT and CDR2 as SNEGSKA (reference sequence).

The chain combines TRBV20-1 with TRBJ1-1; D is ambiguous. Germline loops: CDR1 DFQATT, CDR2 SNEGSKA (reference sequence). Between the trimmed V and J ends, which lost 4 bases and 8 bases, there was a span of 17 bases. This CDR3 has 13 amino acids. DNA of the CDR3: TGCAGTGCTAAGCCACTACTGTACGCCGAAGCTTTCTTT. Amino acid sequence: CSAKPLLYAEAFF.

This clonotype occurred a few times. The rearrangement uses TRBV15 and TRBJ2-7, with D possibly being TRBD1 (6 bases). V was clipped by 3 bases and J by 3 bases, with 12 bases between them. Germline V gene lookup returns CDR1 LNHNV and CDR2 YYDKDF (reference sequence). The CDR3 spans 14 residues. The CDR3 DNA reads TGTGCCACCAGCAGGGACACAGGGTACTACGAGCAGTACTTC. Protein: CATSRDTGYYEQYF.